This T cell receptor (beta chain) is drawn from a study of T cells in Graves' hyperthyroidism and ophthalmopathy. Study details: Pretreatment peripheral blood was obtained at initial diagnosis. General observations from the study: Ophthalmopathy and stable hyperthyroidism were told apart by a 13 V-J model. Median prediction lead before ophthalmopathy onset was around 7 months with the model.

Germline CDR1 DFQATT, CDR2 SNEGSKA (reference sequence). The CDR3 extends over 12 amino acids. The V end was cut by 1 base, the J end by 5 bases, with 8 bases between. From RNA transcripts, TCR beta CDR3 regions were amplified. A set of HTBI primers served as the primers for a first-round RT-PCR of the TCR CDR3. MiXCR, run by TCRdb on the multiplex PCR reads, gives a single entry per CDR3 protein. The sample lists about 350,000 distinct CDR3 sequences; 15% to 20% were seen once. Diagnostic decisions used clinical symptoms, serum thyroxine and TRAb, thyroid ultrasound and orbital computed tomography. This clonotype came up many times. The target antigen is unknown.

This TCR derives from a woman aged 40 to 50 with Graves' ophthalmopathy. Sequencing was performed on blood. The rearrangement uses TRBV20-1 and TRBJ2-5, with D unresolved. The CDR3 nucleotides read TGCAGTGCTAGAGCTCTCCAGGAGACCCAGTACTTC. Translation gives CSARALQETQYF.